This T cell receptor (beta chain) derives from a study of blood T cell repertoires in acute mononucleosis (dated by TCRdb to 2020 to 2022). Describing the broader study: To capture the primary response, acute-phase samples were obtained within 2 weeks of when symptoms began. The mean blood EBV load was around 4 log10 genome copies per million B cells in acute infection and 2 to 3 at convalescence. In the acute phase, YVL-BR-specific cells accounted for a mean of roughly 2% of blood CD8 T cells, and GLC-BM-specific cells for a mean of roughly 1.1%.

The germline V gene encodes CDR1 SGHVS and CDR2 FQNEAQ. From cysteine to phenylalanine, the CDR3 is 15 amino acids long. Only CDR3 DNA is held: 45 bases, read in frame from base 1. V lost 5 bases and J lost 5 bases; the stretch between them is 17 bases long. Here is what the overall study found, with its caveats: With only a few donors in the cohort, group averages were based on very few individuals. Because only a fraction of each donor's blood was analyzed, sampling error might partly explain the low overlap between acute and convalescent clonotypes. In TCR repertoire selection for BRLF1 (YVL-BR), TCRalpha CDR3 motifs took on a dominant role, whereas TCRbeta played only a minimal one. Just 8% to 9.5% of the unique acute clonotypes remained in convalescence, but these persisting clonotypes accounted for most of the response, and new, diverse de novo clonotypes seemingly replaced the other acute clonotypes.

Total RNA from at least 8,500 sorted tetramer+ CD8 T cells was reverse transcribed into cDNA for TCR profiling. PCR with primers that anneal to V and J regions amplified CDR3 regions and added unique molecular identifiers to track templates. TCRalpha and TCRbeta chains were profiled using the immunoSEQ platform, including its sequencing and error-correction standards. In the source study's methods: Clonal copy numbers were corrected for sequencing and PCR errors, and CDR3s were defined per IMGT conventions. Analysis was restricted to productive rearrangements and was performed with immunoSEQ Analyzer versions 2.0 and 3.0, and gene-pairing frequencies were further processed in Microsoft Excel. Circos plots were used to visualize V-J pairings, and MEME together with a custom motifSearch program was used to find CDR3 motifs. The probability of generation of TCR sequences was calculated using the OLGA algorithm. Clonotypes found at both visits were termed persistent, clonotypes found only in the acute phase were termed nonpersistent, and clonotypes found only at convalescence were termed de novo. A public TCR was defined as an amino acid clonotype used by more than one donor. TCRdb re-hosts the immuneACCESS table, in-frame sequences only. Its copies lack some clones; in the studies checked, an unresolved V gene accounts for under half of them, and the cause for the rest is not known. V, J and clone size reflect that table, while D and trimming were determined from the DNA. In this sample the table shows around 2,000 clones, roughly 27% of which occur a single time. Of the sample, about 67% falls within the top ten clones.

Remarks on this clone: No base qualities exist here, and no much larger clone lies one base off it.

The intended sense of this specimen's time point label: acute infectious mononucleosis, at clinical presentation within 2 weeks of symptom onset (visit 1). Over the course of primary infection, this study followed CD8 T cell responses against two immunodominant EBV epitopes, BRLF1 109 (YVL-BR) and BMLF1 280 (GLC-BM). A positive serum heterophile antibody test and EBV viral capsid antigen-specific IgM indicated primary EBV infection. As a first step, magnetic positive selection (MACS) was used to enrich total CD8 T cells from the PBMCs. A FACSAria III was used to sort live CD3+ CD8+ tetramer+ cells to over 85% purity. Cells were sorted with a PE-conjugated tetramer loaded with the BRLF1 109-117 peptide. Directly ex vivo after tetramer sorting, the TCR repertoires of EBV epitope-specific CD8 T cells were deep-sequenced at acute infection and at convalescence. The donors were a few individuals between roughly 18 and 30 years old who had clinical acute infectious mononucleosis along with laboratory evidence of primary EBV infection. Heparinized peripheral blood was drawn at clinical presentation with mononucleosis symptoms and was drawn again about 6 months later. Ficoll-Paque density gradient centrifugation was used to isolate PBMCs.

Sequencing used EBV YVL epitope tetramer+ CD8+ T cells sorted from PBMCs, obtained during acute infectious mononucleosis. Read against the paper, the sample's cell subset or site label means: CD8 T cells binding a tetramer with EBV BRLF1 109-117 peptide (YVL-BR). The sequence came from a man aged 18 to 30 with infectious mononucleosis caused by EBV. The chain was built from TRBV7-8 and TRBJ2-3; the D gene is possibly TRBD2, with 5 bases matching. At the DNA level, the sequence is TGTGCCAGCAGCCAAGAACCCCTAAGCGGAGATACGCAGTATTTT. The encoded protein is CASSQEPLSGDTQYF.